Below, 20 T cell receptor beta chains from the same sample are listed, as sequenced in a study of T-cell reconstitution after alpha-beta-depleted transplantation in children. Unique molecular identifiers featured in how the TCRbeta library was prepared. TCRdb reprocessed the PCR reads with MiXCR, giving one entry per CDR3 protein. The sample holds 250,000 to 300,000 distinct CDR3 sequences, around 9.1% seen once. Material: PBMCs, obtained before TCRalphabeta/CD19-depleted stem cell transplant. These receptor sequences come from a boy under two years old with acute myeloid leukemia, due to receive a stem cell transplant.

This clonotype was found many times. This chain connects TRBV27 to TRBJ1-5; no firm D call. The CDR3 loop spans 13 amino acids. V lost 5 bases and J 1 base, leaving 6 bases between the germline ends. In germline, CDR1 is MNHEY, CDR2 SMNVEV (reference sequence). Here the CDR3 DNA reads TGTGCCAGCAGTCCTCGAAGCAATCAGCCCCAGCATTTT. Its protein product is CASSPRSNQPQHF.

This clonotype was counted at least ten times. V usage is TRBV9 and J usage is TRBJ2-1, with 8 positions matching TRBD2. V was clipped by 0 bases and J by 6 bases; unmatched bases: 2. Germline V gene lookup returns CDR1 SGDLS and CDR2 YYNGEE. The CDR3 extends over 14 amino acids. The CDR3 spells CASSVGGTSNEQFF. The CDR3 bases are TGTGCCAGCAGCGTAGGTGGGACTAGCAATGAGCAGTTCTTC.

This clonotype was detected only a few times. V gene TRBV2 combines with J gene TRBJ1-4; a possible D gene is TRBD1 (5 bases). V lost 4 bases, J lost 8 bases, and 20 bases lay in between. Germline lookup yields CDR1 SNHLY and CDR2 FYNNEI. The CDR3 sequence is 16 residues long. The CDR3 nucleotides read TGTGCCAGCAGTGTGGAAAAACAGGCCCGGGGCGAAAAACTGTTTTTT. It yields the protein CASSVEKQARGEKLFF.

The CDR3, as DNA: TGTGCCAGCAGCTTCCCACAGGTGCCACTAGCCAAAAACATTCAGTACTTC. Its translation is CASSFPQVPLAKNIQYF. This chain links TRBV11-2 with TRBJ2-4; tentatively, D is TRBD1 (5 bases). The CDR3 runs to 17 residues. Germline CDR1 and CDR2: SGHAT and FQNNGV. V was trimmed by 3 bases and J by 0 bases, leaving 15 bases between them.

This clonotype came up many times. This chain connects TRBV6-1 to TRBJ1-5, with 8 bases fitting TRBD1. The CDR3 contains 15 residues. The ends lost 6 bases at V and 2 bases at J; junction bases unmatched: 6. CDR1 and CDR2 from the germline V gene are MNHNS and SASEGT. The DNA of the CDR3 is TGTGCCAGCAGCCTGGACAGGGCCGGCAATCAGCCCCAGCATTTT. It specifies CASSLDRAGNQPQHF.

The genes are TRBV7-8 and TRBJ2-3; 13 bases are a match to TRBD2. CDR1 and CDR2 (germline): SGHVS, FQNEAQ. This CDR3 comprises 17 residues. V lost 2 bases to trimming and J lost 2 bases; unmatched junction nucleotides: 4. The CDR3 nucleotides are TGTGCCAGCAGCTTATCCGGACTAGCGGGGGCCACAGATACGCAGTATTTT. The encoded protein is CASSLSGLAGATDTQYF.

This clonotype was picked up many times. The CDR3 is CSARGSGRDTQYF. DNA for the CDR3: TGCAGTGCTAGAGGTAGCGGGAGAGATACGCAGTATTTT. This chain links TRBV20-1 with TRBJ2-3; 9 positions agree with TRBD2. The CDR3 spans 13 residues. With 1 base clipped from V and 5 bases from J, the junction kept 1 base outside the gene matches. Germline CDR1 reads DFQATT; CDR2 reads SNEGSKA (reference sequence).

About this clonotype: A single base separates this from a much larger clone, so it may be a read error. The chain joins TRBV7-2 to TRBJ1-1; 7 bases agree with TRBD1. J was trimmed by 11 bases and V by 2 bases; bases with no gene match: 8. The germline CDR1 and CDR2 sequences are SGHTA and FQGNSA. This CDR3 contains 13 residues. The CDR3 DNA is TGTGCCAGCAGCTTATCCCTGACAGGGTCGGCTTTCTTT. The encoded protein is CASSLSLTGSAFF.

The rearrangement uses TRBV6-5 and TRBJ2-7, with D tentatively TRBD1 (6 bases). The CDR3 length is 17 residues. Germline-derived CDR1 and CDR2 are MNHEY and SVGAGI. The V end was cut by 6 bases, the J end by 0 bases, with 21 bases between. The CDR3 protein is CASRRGSRVGLSYEQYF. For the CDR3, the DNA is TGTGCCAGCAGGAGGGGGAGTCGGGTCGGGCTCTCCTACGAGCAGTACTTC.

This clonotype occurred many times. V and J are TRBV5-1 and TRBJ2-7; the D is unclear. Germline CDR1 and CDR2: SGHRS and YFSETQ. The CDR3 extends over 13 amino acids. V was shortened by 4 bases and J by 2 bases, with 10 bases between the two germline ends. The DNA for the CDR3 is TGCGCCAGCAGCCCGGGCTTAACCTACGAGCAGTACTTC. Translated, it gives CASSPGLTYEQYF. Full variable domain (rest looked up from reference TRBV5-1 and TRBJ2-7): KAGVTQTPRYLIKTRGQQVTLSCSPISGHRSVSWYQQTPGQGLQFLFEYFSETQRNKGNFPGRFSGRQFSNSRSEMNVSTLELGDSALYLCASSPGLTYEQYFGPGTRLTVT.

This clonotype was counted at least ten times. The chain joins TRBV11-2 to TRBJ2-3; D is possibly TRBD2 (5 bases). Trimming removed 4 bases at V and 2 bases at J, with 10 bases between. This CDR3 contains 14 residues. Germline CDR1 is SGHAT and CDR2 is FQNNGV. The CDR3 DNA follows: TGTGCCAGCAGCTCGGGGATGATCACAGATACGCAGTATTTT. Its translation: CASSSGMITDTQYF.

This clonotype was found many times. The CDR3 is CTATFWGRSSYNEQFF. DNA of the CDR3: TGCACCGCCACGTTTTGGGGCAGGAGCTCCTACAATGAGCAGTTCTTC. The chain joins TRBV29-1 to TRBJ2-1, with D tentatively TRBD1 (5 bases). This CDR3 has 16 residues. The V gene's germline CDR1 is SQVTM and CDR2 ANQGSEA.

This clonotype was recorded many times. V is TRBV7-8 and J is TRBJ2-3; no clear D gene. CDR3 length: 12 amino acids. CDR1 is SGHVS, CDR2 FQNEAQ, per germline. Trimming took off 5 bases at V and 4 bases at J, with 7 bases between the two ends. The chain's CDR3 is CASSLRPDTQYF. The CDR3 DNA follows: TGTGCCAGCAGCCTTCGTCCAGATACGCAGTATTTT.

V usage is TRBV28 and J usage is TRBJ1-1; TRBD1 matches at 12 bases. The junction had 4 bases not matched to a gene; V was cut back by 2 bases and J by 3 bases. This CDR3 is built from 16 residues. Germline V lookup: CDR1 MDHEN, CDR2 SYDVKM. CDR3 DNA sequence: TGTGCCAGCAGTTTAGGGACAGGGGGCGCGGACACTGAAGCTTTCTTT. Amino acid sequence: CASSLGTGGADTEAFF. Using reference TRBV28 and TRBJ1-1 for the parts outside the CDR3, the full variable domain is DVKVTQSSRYLVKRTGEKVFLECVQDMDHENMFWYRQDPGLGLRLIYFSYDVKMKEKGDIPEGYSVSREKKERFSLILESASTNQTSMYLCASSLGTGGADTEAFFGQGTRLTVV.

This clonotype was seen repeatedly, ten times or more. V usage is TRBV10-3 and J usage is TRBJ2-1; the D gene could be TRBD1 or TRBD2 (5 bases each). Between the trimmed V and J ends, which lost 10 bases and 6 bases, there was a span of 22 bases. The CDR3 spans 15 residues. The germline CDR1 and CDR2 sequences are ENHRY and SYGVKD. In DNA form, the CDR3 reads TGTGCCACCTCTCCCCTTGGGGGTGGGGGCAATGAGCAGTTCTTC. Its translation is CATSPLGGGGNEQFF.

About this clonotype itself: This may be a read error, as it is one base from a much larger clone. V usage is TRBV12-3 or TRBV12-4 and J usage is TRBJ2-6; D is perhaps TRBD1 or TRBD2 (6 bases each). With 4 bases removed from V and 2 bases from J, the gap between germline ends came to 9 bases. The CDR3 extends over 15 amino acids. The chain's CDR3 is CASSSGGPGANVLTF. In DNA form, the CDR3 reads TGTGCCAGCAGTTCCGGGGGCCCTGGGGCCAACGTCCTGACTTTC.

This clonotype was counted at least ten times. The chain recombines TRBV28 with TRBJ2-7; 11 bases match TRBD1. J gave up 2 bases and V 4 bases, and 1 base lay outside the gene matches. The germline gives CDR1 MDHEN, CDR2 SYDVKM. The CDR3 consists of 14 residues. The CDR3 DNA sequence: TGTGCCAGCAGTTCGGGACAGGGGGCCTACGAGCAGTACTTC. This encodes CASSSGQGAYEQYF.

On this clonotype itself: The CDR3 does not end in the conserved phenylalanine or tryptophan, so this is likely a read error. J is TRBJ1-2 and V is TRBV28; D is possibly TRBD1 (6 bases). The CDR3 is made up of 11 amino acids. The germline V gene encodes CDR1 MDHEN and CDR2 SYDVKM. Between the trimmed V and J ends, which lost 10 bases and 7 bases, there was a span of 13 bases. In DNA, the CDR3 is TGTGCCAACAGATCACAGGGTGGCTACACCCTC. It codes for CANRSQGGYTL.

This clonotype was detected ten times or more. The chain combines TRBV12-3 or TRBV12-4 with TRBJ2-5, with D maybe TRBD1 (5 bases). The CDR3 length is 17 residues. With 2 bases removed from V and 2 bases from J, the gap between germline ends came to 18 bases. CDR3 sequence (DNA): TGTGCCAGCAGTTTATGGCAGGGCCAGAACCCTCAAGAGACCCAGTACTTC. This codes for CASSLWQGQNPQETQYF.

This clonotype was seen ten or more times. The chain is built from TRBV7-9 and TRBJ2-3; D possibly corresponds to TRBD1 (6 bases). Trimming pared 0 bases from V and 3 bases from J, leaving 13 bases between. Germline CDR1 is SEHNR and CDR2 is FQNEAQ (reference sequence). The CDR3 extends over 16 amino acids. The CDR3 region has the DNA TGTGCCAGCAGCTTAGCGCTGGACAGATTTACAGATACGCAGTATTTT. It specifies CASSLALDRFTDTQYF.